Here is one T cell receptor beta chain with its context. RNA extraction was followed by reverse transcription into cDNA, which acted as the sequencing template. Produced via immunoSEQ multiplex PCR; TCRdb's table is partial and in-frame only. The repertoire holds approximately 140,000 clones, 87% seen once, with about 15% in the top ten. These data originate in a study of CD8+ T cells in alopecia areata. The clonotype comes from a human donor with alopecia areata. The sequenced sample was CD8+ T cells sorted from blood, obtained at week 0.

The CDR3 nucleotides read TGTGCCAGCAGCTTTGGGCAGAATGAGCAGTTCTTC. It specifies CASSFGQNEQFF. The rearrangement links TRBV5-4 to TRBJ2-1, with D uncertain. Trimming stripped 2 bases from V and 7 bases from J, with 7 bases between. Germline loops: CDR1 SGHNT, CDR2 YYREEE (reference sequence). The CDR3 extends over 12 amino acids.